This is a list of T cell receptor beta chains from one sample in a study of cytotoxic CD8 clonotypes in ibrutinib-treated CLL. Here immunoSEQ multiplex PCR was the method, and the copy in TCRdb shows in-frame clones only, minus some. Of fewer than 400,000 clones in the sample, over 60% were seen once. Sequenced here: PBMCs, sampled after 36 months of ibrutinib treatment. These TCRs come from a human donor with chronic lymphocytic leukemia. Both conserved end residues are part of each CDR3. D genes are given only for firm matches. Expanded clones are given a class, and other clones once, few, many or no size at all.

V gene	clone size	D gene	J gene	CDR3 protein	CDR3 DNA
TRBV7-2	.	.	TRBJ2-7	CASSDRSGSYEQYF	TGTGCCAGCAGCGACCGAAGCGGTTCCTACGAGCAGTACTTC
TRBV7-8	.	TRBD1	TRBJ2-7	CASSLAYRDRGLHEQYF	TGTGCCAGCAGCTTAGCTTACCGGGACAGGGGTCTCCACGAGCAGTACTTC
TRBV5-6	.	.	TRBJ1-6	CASSPTGLGSPLHF	TGTGCCAGCAGCCCTACAGGGTTAGGTTCACCCCTCCACTTT
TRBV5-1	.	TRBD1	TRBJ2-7	CASSSPNTGGGSYEQYF	TGCGCCAGCAGCTCACCGAACACAGGGGGCGGCTCCTACGAGCAGTACTTC
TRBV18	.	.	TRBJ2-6	CASSPPIGQGANVLTF	TGTGCCAGCTCACCACCGATCGGGCAAGGGGCCAACGTCCTGACTTTC
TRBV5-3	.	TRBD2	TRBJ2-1	CARSQRETLSLNEQFF	TGTGCCAGAAGCCAGCGGGAGACTTTGTCTTTGAATGAGCAGTTCTTC
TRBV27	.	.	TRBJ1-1	CASSLSSGLSAFF	TGTGCCAGCAGTTTATCGTCGGGTTTAAGTGCTTTCTTT
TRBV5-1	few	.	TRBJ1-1	CASSPRTPSNTEAFF	TGCGCCAGCAGCCCCCGGACGCCTTCAAACACTGAAGCTTTCTTT
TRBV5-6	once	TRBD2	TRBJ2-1	CASSLVASGASYNEQFF	TGTGCCAGCAGCTTGGTTGCTAGCGGGGCCTCCTACAATGAGCAGTTCTTC
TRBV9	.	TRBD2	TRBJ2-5	CASSVDHGTSQRSQETQYF	TGTGCCAGCAGCGTAGACCACGGGACTAGCCAACGCTCGCAAGAGACCCAGTACTTC
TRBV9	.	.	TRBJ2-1	CASSVADNNEQFF	TGTGCCAGCAGCGTAGCTGATAACAATGAGCAGTTCTTC
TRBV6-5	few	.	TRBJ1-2	CASSSRANYGYTF	TGTGCCAGCAGTTCAAGAGCTAACTATGGCTACACCTTC
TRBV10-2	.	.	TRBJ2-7	CASTDRRPSGSSSYEQYF	TGCGCCAGCACTGACAGGAGACCGAGCGGGTCCAGCTCCTACGAGCAGTACTTC
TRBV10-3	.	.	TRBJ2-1	CATGVDYNEQFF	TGTGCCACAGGGGTGGATTACAATGAGCAGTTCTTC
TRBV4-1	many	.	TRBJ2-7	CASSQGANYEQYF	TGCGCCAGCAGCCAAGGTGCCAACTACGAGCAGTACTTC
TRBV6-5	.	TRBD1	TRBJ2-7	CASMAGGYEQYF	TGTGCCAGCATGGCAGGGGGATACGAGCAGTACTTC
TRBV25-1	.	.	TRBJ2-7	CASSERIGVGLPREQYF	TGTGCCAGCAGTGAACGTATCGGGGTGGGACTTCCACGGGAGCAGTACTTC
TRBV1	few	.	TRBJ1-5	CTSSPDRGMKQPQHF	TGCACCAGCAGCCCCGACAGGGGGATGAAACAGCCCCAGCATTTT
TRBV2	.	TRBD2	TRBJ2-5	CASSPRTRRETQYF	TGTGCCAGCAGTCCACGGACTAGACGGGAGACCCAGTACTTC
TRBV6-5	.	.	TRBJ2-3	CASSYGGVTDTQYF	TGTGCCAGCAGTTACGGAGGAGTGACAGATACGCAGTATTTT
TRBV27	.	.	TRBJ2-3	CASSSEADTQYF	TGTGCCAGCAGTTCAGAAGCAGATACGCAGTATTTT
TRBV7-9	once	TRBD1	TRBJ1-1	CASSRGQEAFF	TGTGCCAGCAGCCGGGGACAGGAAGCTTTCTTT
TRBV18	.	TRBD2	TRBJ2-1	CASSPQNGRVDEQFF	TGTGCCAGCTCACCACAGAACGGGAGGGTCGATGAGCAGTTCTTC
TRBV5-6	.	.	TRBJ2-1	CASSLFGGEQFF	TGTGCCAGCAGCTTGTTTGGGGGTGAGCAGTTCTTC
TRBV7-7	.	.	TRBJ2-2	CASLGVTGELFF	TGTGCCTCACTGGGGGTGACCGGGGAGCTGTTTTTT
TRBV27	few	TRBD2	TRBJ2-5	CASSRLPGLAVETQYF	TGTGCCAGCAGCCGACTCCCGGGACTAGCCGTGGAGACCCAGTACTTC
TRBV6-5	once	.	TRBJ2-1	CASRDEGTYYNEQFF	TGTGCCAGCAGGGACGAGGGCACCTATTACAATGAGCAGTTCTTC
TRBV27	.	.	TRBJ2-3	CASSLTRLTDTQYF	TGTGCCAGCAGTCTGACTAGATTGACAGATACGCAGTATTTT
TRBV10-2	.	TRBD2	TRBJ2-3	CASSEAAGRTDTQYF	TGCGCCAGCAGTGAGGCAGCGGGACGGACAGATACGCAGTATTTT
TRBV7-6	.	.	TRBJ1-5	CASSLGQDQPQHF	TGTGCCAGCAGCTTAGGGCAAGATCAGCCCCAGCATTTT
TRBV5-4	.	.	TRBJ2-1	CASSRRSSKSSYNEQFF	TGTGCCAGCAGCCGGCGGAGCAGCAAGAGCTCCTACAATGAGCAGTTCTTC
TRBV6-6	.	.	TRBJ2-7	CASSYWGRLSSYEQYF	TGTGCCAGCAGTTACTGGGGCAGGCTGAGCTCCTACGAGCAGTACTTC
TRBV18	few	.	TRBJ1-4	CASSPLGGPEKLFF	TGTGCCAGCTCTCCCCTCGGGGGGCCGGAAAAACTGTTTTTT
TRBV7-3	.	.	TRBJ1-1	CASSPSAGENTEAFF	TGTGCCAGCAGCCCCTCGGCAGGGGAGAACACTGAAGCTTTCTTT
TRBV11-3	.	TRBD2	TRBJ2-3	CASSRGLAGNTDTQYF	TGTGCCAGCAGCCGAGGACTAGCGGGGAACACAGATACGCAGTATTTT
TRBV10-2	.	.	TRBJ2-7	CASSEWGPSYEQYF	TGCGCCAGCAGTGAGTGGGGCCCCTCCTACGAGCAGTACTTC
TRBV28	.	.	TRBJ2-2	CASSLTEGTGELFF	TGTGCCAGCAGTTTGACCGAGGGGACCGGGGAGCTGTTTTTT
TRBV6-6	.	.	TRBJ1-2	CASSLTDRPRGYTF	TGTGCCAGCAGTCTGACCGACAGGCCGCGTGGCTACACCTTC
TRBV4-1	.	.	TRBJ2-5	CASSQDPGVGETQYF	TGCGCCAGCAGCCAAGATCCAGGTGTGGGAGAGACCCAGTACTTC
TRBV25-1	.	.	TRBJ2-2	CASSEFMNTGELFF	TGTGCCAGCAGTGAATTTATGAACACCGGGGAGCTGTTTTTT
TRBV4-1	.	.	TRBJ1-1	CASVGRYTEAFF	TGCGCCAGCGTCGGACGGTATACAGAAGCTTTCTTT
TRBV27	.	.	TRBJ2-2	CASSLQGKGGELFF	TGTGCCAGCAGTCTTCAGGGAAAGGGCGGGGAGCTGTTTTTT
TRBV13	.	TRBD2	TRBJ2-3	CASSPRGGTDDLDTQYF	TGTGCCAGCAGCCCCCGGGGGGGCACAGATGATCTGGATACGCAGTATTTT
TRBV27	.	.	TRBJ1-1	CASRGHGATEAFF	TGTGCCAGCAGGGGTCATGGCGCGACTGAAGCTTTCTTT
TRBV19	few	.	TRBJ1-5	CASTLNLYQPQHF	TGTGCCAGTACCCTGAACCTTTATCAGCCCCAGCATTTT
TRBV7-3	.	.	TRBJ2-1	CASSFRGGTYNEQFF	TGTGCCAGCAGCTTTAGAGGGGGTACCTACAATGAGCAGTTCTTC
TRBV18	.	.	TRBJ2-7	CASSPRTGGDEQYF	TGTGCCAGCTCACCACGAACTGGGGGCGACGAGCAGTACTTC